This note documents a single T cell receptor (beta chain) sequence. Its antigen is still unknown. At the time of sampling, donors were nominally healthy, though unrecorded immune exposures were likely. The PCR employed 60 Vbeta primers together with 13 Jbeta primers. Generated by immunoSEQ multiplex PCR, the TCRdb table keeps only in-frame clones and is missing some. The sample shows some 170,000 clones, 81% of them seen only once. This specimen belongs to a study of cytomegalovirus exposure and HLA in healthy donors. Study-wide findings and caveats: With further analysis later on, most CMV-associated TCR beta chains appeared HLA-restricted. There were some public TCRs occurring in many donors, but most TCR sequences were rare.

V lost 4 bases to trimming and J lost 0 bases, with 9 bases between them. The CDR3 sequence is 15 residues long. Germline V gene data show CDR1 as ENHRY and CDR2 as SYGVKD. Specimen: PBMCs. The rearrangement links TRBV10-3 to TRBJ2-2, with D maybe TRBD1 (6 bases). The TCR was taken from a woman younger than 30 in good health and CMV-seropositive. The CDR3 nucleotides read TGTGCCATCAGTGTTGAGGGGGCGAACACCGGGGAGCTGTTTTTT. It translates to CAISVEGANTGELFF.